Below, 32 T cell receptor beta chains from the same sample are listed, as sequenced in a study of blood T cell repertoires in COVID-19. The method was immunoSEQ multiplex PCR; TCRdb's version includes in-frame clones alone and lacks a portion of them. The data show about 390,000 clones, about 87% seen once. The sequencing sample was made of PBMCs or T cells enriched from blood (not recorded which). Receptors were obtained from a woman between 50 and 59 years old who had recovered from COVID-19.

This clone appeared once. V is TRBV20-1 and J is TRBJ2-3, with 7 bases aligning to TRBD2. Germline V lookup: CDR1 DFQATT, CDR2 SNEGSKA (reference sequence). Trimming removed 3 bases from V and 4 bases from J; junction bases left unmatched: 16. CDR3 length: 17 residues. Here the CDR3 DNA reads TGCAGTGCTAGTCCTCCCCAGGGCGGGGGATACGCAGATACGCAGTATTTT. Encoded protein: CSASPPQGGGYADTQYF.

This chain uses TRBV2 with TRBJ1-5; TRBD1 matches 11 bases. Germline lookup yields CDR1 SNHLY and CDR2 FYNNEI. The CDR3 loop spans 15 amino acids. The V segment lost 8 bases and the J segment 5 bases; nucleotides outside the gene matches: 8. In nucleotides, the CDR3 is TGTGCCAGCGAAGGACAGGGGGCGGTAGATCAGCCCCAGCATTTT. As protein: CASEGQGAVDQPQHF.

The chain uses TRBV25-1 and TRBJ1-6; D might be TRBD1 (6 bases). The length of the CDR3 is 15 residues. The V gene lost 9 bases and the J gene lost 7 bases, with 19 bases spanning the gap. Germline V gene data show CDR1 as MGHDK and CDR2 as SYGVNS. In DNA, the CDR3 is TGTGCCAGAAATCTCCAGGGGACGAGGAATTCACCCCTCCACTTT. Protein sequence: CARNLQGTRNSPLHF.

This chain links TRBV19 with TRBJ1-1; the D gene is possibly TRBD1 (6 bases). V was trimmed by 3 bases and J by 8 bases, leaving 16 bases between them. Germline CDR1 reads LNHDA; CDR2 reads SQIVND (reference sequence). This CDR3 contains 14 residues. The CDR3 loop reads CASSIPGTRIEAFF. The CDR3 nucleotides are TGTGCCAGTAGTATTCCCGGGACACGGATCGAAGCTTTCTTT.

V usage is TRBV29-1 and J usage is TRBJ1-1, with D possibly being TRBD1 (5 bases). Trimming pared 1 base from V and 3 bases from J, leaving 12 bases between. The CDR3 runs to 14 residues. The germline V gene encodes CDR1 SQVTM and CDR2 ANQGSEA. CDR3 protein: CSVEAGGGDTEAFF. The CDR3 DNA reads as TGCAGCGTTGAAGCTGGCGGGGGGGACACTGAAGCTTTCTTT.

This chain uses TRBV4-2 with TRBJ1-6; 10 bases line up with TRBD1. There are 18 residues in the CDR3. V trimming: 4 bases; J trimming: 4 bases; junction bases outside the gene matches: 10. Per germline, CDR1 LGHNA and CDR2 YNFKEQ. The CDR3 protein is CASSRDGQGGFYNSPLHF. In DNA, the CDR3 is TGTGCCAGCAGCCGGGACGGACAGGGGGGCTTTTATAATTCACCCCTCCACTTT.

The chain couples TRBV29-1 to TRBJ1-1, with D maybe TRBD1 (6 bases). CDR1 is SQVTM, CDR2 ANQGSEA, per germline. The V and J ends lost 5 bases and 5 bases respectively, with 15 bases between them. The CDR3 totals 13 residues. The DNA for the CDR3 is TGCAGCGTTTACAGGGAGTGGGGAACTGAAGCTTTCTTT. Translating gives CSVYREWGTEAFF.

The chain employs TRBV4-2 and TRBJ1-3, with unresolved D. V gave up 6 bases and J gave up 4 bases, with 13 bases separating them. Germline CDR1 is LGHNA and CDR2 is YNFKEQ. This CDR3 spans 14 amino acids. The DNA of the CDR3 is TGTGCCAGCAGACCCTCCGGGTTCGGAAACACCATATATTTT. This sequence encodes CASRPSGFGNTIYF.

This chain joins TRBV29-1 and TRBJ2-3; D ambiguous. This CDR3 spans 13 amino acids. CDR1 SQVTM and CDR2 ANQGSEA come from the germline V gene. Trimming pared 5 bases from V and 2 bases from J, leaving 11 bases between. The CDR3, as DNA: TGCAGCGTTAAAACCAGAACCACAGATACGCAGTATTTT. Translated, it gives CSVKTRTTDTQYF.

This chain uses TRBV18 with TRBJ1-6; D may be TRBD1 (5 bases). Trimming cost V 3 bases and J 7 bases, with 16 bases left between them. The CDR3 runs 16 residues. Germline V gene sequence: CDR1 KGHSH, CDR2 LQKENI. This chain's CDR3 is CASSPSPPGNNSPLHF. CDR3 DNA sequence: TGTGCCAGCTCACCCTCCCCACCAGGGAACAATTCACCCCTCCACTTT.

The genes are TRBV18 and TRBJ1-3; a possible D gene is TRBD1 (5 bases). CDR1 and CDR2 from the germline V gene are KGHSH and LQKENI. This CDR3 region has 16 residues. Trimming cost V 6 bases and J 0 bases, with 15 bases left between them. The CDR3 reads CASSPDSRNSGNTIYF. CDR3 nucleotide sequence: TGTGCCAGCTCGCCCGACAGCCGCAACTCTGGAAACACCATATATTTT.

The rearrangement uses TRBV9 and TRBJ2-3; the match to TRBD2 covers 7 bases. V lost 7 bases and J lost 2; bases outside the gene matches: 7. The CDR3 has 14 amino acids. CDR1 and CDR2 (germline): SGDLS, YYNGEE. CDR3 loop: CASARGGPTDTQYF. The CDR3 bases are TGTGCCAGCGCGCGCGGGGGACCCACAGATACGCAGTATTTT. Full variable domain (missing parts from reference TRBV9 and TRBJ2-3): DSGVTQTPKHLITATGQRVTLRCSPRSGDLSVYWYQQSLDQGLQFLIQYYNGEERAKGNILERFSAQQFPDLHSELNLSSLELGDSALYFCASARGGPTDTQYFGPGTRLTVL.

V is TRBV5-1 and J is TRBJ1-4; possible D gene TRBD1, 6 bases. This CDR3 is built from 15 residues. The ends were cut back, 0 bases at V and 4 bases at J, with 10 bases in the middle. Germline V gene lookup returns CDR1 SGHRS and CDR2 YFSETQ. The CDR3 DNA is TGCGCCAGCAGCTTGGAGGGCAGGGGTAATGAAAAACTGTTTTTT. It is translated as CASSLEGRGNEKLFF.

The rearrangement joins TRBV29-1 to TRBJ2-7; 7 bases agree with TRBD1. V lost 7 bases and J lost 3; bases outside the gene matches: 12. Germline V gene data show CDR1 as SQVTM and CDR2 as ANQGSEA. CDR3 length equals 14 residues. CDR3 protein: CSAVTLDRLYEQYF. As DNA, the CDR3 is TGCAGCGCTGTTACCTTGGACAGGCTCTACGAGCAGTACTTC.

This clone was picked up one time. The rearrangement uses TRBV7-3 and TRBJ1-1, with 7 bases lining up with TRBD1. Trimming at V came to 5 bases and at J to 0 bases, leaving 9 bases not matched to a gene. The germline CDR1 and CDR2 sequences are SGHTA and FQGTGA. The CDR3 is made up of 16 amino acids. As DNA, the CDR3 is TGTGCCAGCAGCCGGGGACAGAACAACGTGAACACTGAAGCTTTCTTT. It yields the protein CASSRGQNNVNTEAFF. The entire variable domain, with the rest obtained from reference TRBV7-3 and TRBJ1-1, is as follows: GAGVSQTPSNKVTEKGKYVELRCDPISGHTALYWYRQSLGQGPEFLIYFQGTGAADDSGLPNDRFFAVRPEGSVSTLKIQRTERGDSAVYLCASSRGQNNVNTEAFFGQGTRLTVV.

The rearrangement joins TRBV6-5 to TRBJ1-3, with 8 nucleotides matching TRBD1. The germline CDR1 and CDR2 sequences are MNHEY and SVGAGI. CDR3 size: 12 residues. CDR3 nucleotides: TGTGCGATTCGACAGGGGAGCAACACCATATATTTT. Its protein product is CAIRQGSNTIYF.

The V and J genes are TRBV5-4 and TRBJ2-6, with D possibly being TRBD1 (6 bases). There are 18 residues in the CDR3. V was cut by 0 bases and J by 0 bases, with 13 bases left in between. In germline, CDR1 is SGHNT, CDR2 YYREEE (reference sequence). The CDR3 nucleotides read TGTGCCAGCAGCTTGGCCGTAGGGGGAATCTCTGGGGCCAACGTCCTGACTTTC. Protein product: CASSLAVGGISGANVLTF.

V is TRBV10-3 and J is TRBJ1-2, with D possibly TRBD1 on 5 matching bases. Germline V gene data show CDR1 as ENHRY and CDR2 as SYGVKD. The CDR3 totals 14 residues. Trimming cost V 6 bases and J 6 bases, with 17 bases left between them. CDR3 sequence: CAIRGSGGVDGYTF. The DNA of the CDR3 is TGTGCCATCAGGGGCTCGGGAGGGGTTGATGGCTACACCTTC.

V and J are TRBV19 and TRBJ2-2; the D gene is possibly TRBD1 (6 bases). Germline V lookup: CDR1 LNHDA, CDR2 SQIVND (reference sequence). This CDR3 spans 13 amino acids. The V end was cut by 5 bases, the J end by 6 bases, with 10 bases between. The CDR3 DNA reads TGTGCCAGTAGTTGGCAGGGGTCCGGGGAGCTGTTTTTT. This gives the protein CASSWQGSGELFF. Looking up the rest from reference TRBV19 and TRBJ2-2 gives the full variable domain: DGGITQSPKYLFRKEGQNVTLSCEQNLNHDAMYWYRQDPGQGLRLIYYSQIVNDFQKGDIAEGYSVSREKKESFPLTVTSAQKNPTAFYLCASSWQGSGELFFGEGSRLTVL.

The chain is built from TRBV10-3 and TRBJ2-2; 9 bases map to TRBD1. The CDR3 spans 15 residues. Looked up from germline, CDR1 is ENHRY and CDR2 is SYGVKD. J was trimmed by 5 bases and V by 6 bases; bases with no gene match: 7. CDR3 sequence reads: CAISADRGGTGELFF. CDR3 nucleotides: TGTGCCATCAGCGCGGACAGGGGAGGGACCGGGGAGCTGTTTTTT.

The rearrangement joins TRBV7-9 to TRBJ2-1, with D tentatively TRBD2 (5 bases). CDR1 is SEHNR, CDR2 FQNEAQ, per germline (reference sequence). Trimming left V 1 base short and J 15 bases short, with 19 bases between. This CDR3 contains 14 residues. The CDR3 nucleotides read TGTGCCAGCAGCTTAGGAGCGGTTGGAGAGATCGGGTTCTTC. It translates to CASSLGAVGEIGFF.

V is TRBV2 and J is TRBJ2-1; 9 bases match TRBD2. Germline CDR1 is SNHLY and CDR2 is FYNNEI. The CDR3 is 16 residues long. J was trimmed by 3 bases and V by 2 bases; bases with no gene match: 5. CDR3 amino acids: CASSELRTSDYNEQFF. The DNA of the CDR3 is TGTGCCAGCAGTGAATTGAGGACTAGCGACTACAATGAGCAGTTCTTC.

The rearrangement links TRBV29-1 to TRBJ2-3, with D maybe TRBD2 (6 bases). The V and J ends lost 1 base and 14 bases respectively, with 16 bases between them. This CDR3 has 12 amino acids. Germline loops: CDR1 SQVTM, CDR2 ANQGSEA. The CDR3: CSVEGDGSGRYF. CDR3 bases: TGCAGCGTTGAAGGGGACGGGAGTGGTCGGTATTTT.

This clone was seen more than once but under ten times. CDR3 in DNA: TGTGCCAGCAGCTCCCTCACGGTAACGCGGTACACAGATACGCAGTATTTT. Encoded protein: CASSSLTVTRYTDTQYF. V usage is TRBV7-9 and J usage is TRBJ2-3; D is unclear. V gave up 4 bases and J gave up 2 bases, with 19 bases separating them. Germline values: CDR1 SEHNR, CDR2 FQNEAQ (reference sequence). The CDR3 is made up of 17 amino acids.

The chain is built from TRBV7-6 and TRBJ2-6; D is possibly TRBD2 (5 bases). There are 16 residues in the CDR3. Germline V CDR1 and CDR2: SGHVS, FNYEAQ. Trimming took 3 bases from V and 4 from J, leaving 13 bases between them. DNA of the CDR3: TGTGCCAGCAGCTTTTACCCGGGGAACGGGGCCAACGTCCTGACTTTC. Protein product: CASSFYPGNGANVLTF.

The J gene is TRBJ2-4, the V gene TRBV5-5; 7 positions agree with TRBD1. This CDR3 comprises 14 residues. V gave up 2 bases and J gave up 4 bases; unmatched junction bases: 3. Germline CDR1 and CDR2: SGHKS and YYEKEE (reference sequence). CDR3 in amino acids: CASSFGTAKNIQYF. CDR3 DNA sequence: TGTGCCAGCAGCTTTGGGACAGCAAAAAACATTCAGTACTTC.

The chain recombines TRBV5-1 with TRBJ1-1; a weak D match, TRBD1 (6 bases). The V and J ends lost 3 bases and 2 bases respectively, with 17 bases between them. The CDR3 covers 16 residues. CDR1 is SGHRS and CDR2 is YFSETQ in the germline V gene. The CDR3 loop is CASSSPGGGLNTEAFF. The CDR3 nucleotides are TGCGCCAGCAGCTCCCCTGGGGGCGGATTAAACACTGAAGCTTTCTTT.

The rearrangement links TRBV12-3 or TRBV12-4 to TRBJ2-3, with D perhaps TRBD1 (5 bases). Trimming stripped 10 bases from V and 3 bases from J, with 11 bases between. CDR3 length: 12 residues. The CDR3 bases are TGTGCCACGGCAGGGTTGACAGATACGCAGTATTTT. Its protein is CATAGLTDTQYF.

This clone was recorded a few times. The chain is built from TRBV18 and TRBJ1-2; 7 bases are a match to TRBD1. CDR3 size: 14 residues. From germline, CDR1 is KGHSH and CDR2 LQKENI. Trimming at V came to 1 base and at J to 3 bases, leaving 2 bases not matched to a gene. The DNA of the CDR3 is TGTGCCAGCTCACCACAAGGGACAGACTATGGCTACACCTTC. The encoded protein is CASSPQGTDYGYTF. Full variable domain (remainder filled in from reference TRBV18 and TRBJ1-2): NAGVMQNPRHLVRRRGQEARLRCSPMKGHSHVYWYRQLPEEGLKFMVYLQKENIIDESGMPKERFSAEFPKEGPSILRIQQVVRGDSAAYFCASSPQGTDYGYTFGSGTRLTVV.

CDR3 nucleotides: TGTGCCAGCAGTGAGACCCCTCAGGGGCTCTATGGCTACACCTTC. This codes for CASSETPQGLYGYTF. This chain links TRBV6-1 with TRBJ1-2, with a tentative D call TRBD1 (6 bases). Germline V gene sequence: CDR1 MNHNS, CDR2 SASEGT. The V end was cut by 3 bases, the J end by 4 bases, with 15 bases between. The CDR3 loop spans 15 amino acids.

CDR3 bases: TGTGCCAGCACCGACAGGGCCGGATGGGGCGCTTTCTTT. It yields the protein CASTDRAGWGAFF. The rearrangement joins TRBV5-6 to TRBJ1-1; TRBD1 matches 7 bases. CDR3 length: 13 residues. V lost 6 bases, J lost 11 bases, and 13 bases stayed unmatched. Per germline, CDR1 SGHDT and CDR2 YYEEEE.

The V call is TRBV4-3, the J call TRBJ2-7, with D tentatively TRBD2 (6 bases). The CDR3 runs 15 residues. CDR1 LGHNA and CDR2 YSLEER come from the germline V gene. The V and J ends lost 0 bases and 1 base respectively, with 10 bases between them. CDR3 protein: CASSQDRAGSYEQYF. The CDR3 nucleotides are TGCGCCAGCAGCCAAGATAGGGCGGGATCCTACGAGCAGTACTTC.